This TCR beta chain was recorded in a study of cytomegalovirus exposure and HLA in healthy donors. Study as a whole: The early release's HLA-typed donors yielded 70 million to 85 million unique TCRs.

PCR was performed using 60 Vbeta and 13 Jbeta primers. Authors' analysis steps: Later work found 80 million or so unique TCR beta chains, with approximately 12 million shared. Repertoires were generated with immunoSEQ multiplex PCR, while TCRdb's copy carries only in-frame clones and drops some. V and J calls and clone size are given by that table; D and trimming were obtained from the DNA. The data contain 110,000 to 150,000 clones, roughly 70% of them singletons. Donors consisted of healthy bone marrow donors. The CDR3 runs to 18 residues. The trim removed 6 bases at V and 1 base at J, leaving 7 bases unmatched. CDR1 is MNHEY, CDR2 SMNVEV, per germline (reference sequence).

The V call is TRBV27, the J call TRBJ2-3; 16 positions agree with TRBD2. The TCR originated in a woman aged 40 to 49 in good health and CMV-seronegative. Sequenced: PBMCs. The CDR3 protein is CASSHLGTSGGGTDTQYF. CDR3 nucleotides: TGTGCCAGCAGCCACCTTGGGACTAGCGGGGGGGGCACAGATACGCAGTATTTT.